This paragraph covers one T cell receptor beta chain sequence. This sample was included in a study of blood T cell repertoires in COVID-19. Looking at the study overall: Acute-phase and convalescent COVID-19 samples originated in the United States, Italy and Spain. In each case, the material was cDNA or gDNA derived from T cells, B-cell-depleted T cells, or PBMCs.

The CDR3 extends over 15 amino acids. In the original workflow: Amplification from reference gene primers served as the basis for estimated nucleated cell counts. Here immunoSEQ multiplex PCR was the method, and the copy in TCRdb shows in-frame clones only, minus some. The V and J calls and the clone size are those of that table, but D and trimming were determined from the DNA. The table lists hundreds of thousands of clones, around 84% of them singletons, with 18% in the top ten. This chain uses TRBV21-1 with TRBJ1-2; the table assigns TRBD1, which was not confirmed against the DNA. TRBV21-1 is a listed pseudogene. Sequenced input: peripheral blood. This clonotype was obtained from an elderly woman with active or convalescent COVID-19. In DNA form, the CDR3 reads TGTGCCAGCAGCAAATCGCACAGGGGTGGATATGGCTACACCTTC. This codes for CASSKSHRGGYGYTF.